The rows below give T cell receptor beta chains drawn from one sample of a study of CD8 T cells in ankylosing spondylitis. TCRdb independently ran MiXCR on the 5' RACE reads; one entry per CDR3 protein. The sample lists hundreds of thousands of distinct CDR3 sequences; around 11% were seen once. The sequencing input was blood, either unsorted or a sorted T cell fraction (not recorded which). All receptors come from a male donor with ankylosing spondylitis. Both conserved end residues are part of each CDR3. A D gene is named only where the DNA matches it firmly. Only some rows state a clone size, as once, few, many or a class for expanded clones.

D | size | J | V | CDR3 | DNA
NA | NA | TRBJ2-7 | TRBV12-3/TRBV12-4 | CASTPKGPGYEQYF | TGTGCCAGCACCCCTAAAGGACCGGGCTACGAGCAGTACTTC
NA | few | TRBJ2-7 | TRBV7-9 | CASSLEGGTEQYF | TGTGCCAGCAGCCTAGAAGGTGGAACCGAGCAGTACTTC
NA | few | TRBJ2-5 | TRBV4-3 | CASSQVGPSGPQTQYF | TGCGCCAGCAGCCAAGTGGGGCCATCAGGCCCCCAGACCCAGTACTTC
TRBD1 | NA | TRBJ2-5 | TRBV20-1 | CSAYTGVLETQYF | TGCAGTGCTTATACAGGGGTCTTAGAGACCCAGTACTTC
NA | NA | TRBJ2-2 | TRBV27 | CASGPRGIANTGELFF | TGTGCCAGCGGGCCCCGGGGGATCGCGAACACCGGGGAGCTGTTTTTT
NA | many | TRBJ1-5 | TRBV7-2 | CASSLEVRQPQHF | TGTGCCAGCAGCTTAGAGGTCCGACAGCCCCAGCATTTT
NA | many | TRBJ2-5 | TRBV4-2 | CASSPDFGETQYF | TGTGCCAGCAGCCCTGACTTCGGGGAGACCCAGTACTTC
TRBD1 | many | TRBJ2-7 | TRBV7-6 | CASSLNGQGVYEQYF | TGTGCCAGCAGCTTAAATGGTCAGGGGGTCTACGAGCAGTACTTC
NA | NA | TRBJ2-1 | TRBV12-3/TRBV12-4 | CASSLRGLSYNEQFF | TGTGCCAGCAGTTTAAGGGGCCTCTCCTACAATGAGCAGTTCTTC
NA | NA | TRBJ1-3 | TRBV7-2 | CASSIAGSGNTIYF | TGTGCCAGCAGTATCGCTGGGTCTGGAAACACCATATATTTT
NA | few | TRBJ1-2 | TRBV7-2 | CASSLTHTANYGYTF | TGTGCCAGCAGCCTCACACACACCGCTAACTATGGCTACACCTTC
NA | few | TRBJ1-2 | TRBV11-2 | CASSRLEKIGCTF | TGTGCCAGCAGCCGACTAGAAAAGATCGGTTGCACCTTC
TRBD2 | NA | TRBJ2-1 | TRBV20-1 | CSARDASGSYNEQFF | TGCAGTGCTAGAGATGCTAGCGGGAGTTATAATGAGCAGTTCTTC
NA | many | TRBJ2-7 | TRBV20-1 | CSARDGGYSYEQYF | TGCAGTGCTAGAGATGGGGGTTACTCCTACGAGCAGTACTTC
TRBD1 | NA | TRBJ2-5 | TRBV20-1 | CSARRQGFRETQYF | TGCAGTGCTAGGAGACAGGGATTTCGAGAGACCCAGTACTTC
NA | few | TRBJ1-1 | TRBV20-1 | CSASSRGWNTEAFF | TGCAGTGCTAGTTCACGGGGATGGAACACTGAAGCTTTCTTT
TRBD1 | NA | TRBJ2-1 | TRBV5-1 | CASSFKGQVSNEQFF | TGCGCCAGCAGCTTCAAGGGACAGGTTTCCAATGAGCAGTTCTTC
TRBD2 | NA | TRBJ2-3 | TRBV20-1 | CSASGTSGGEVSTDTQYF | TGCAGTGCCTCCGGGACTAGCGGGGGGGAGGTGAGCACAGATACGCAGTATTTT
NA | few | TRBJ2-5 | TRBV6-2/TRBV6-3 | CASSSRTIQETQYF | TGTGCCAGCAGTTCCAGGACGATCCAAGAGACCCAGTACTTC
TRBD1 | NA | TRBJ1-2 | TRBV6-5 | CASSSTGQGRGYTF | TGTGCCAGCAGTTCAACGGGACAGGGGCGAGGCTACACCTTC
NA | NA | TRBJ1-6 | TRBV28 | CASSFSDRANSPLHF | TGTGCCAGCAGTTTCTCCGACCGAGCCAATTCACCCCTCCACTTT
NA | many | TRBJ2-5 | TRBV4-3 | CASSHDRGETQYF | TGCGCCAGCAGCCATGATCGTGGAGAGACCCAGTACTTC
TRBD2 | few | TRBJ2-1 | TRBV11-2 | CASSLVSGGGNEQFF | TGTGCCAGCAGCTTAGTAAGCGGGGGGGGTAATGAGCAGTTCTTC
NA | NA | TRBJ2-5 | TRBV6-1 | CASSPRGKEETQYF | TGTGCCAGCAGCCCCAGGGGAAAGGAAGAGACCCAGTACTTC
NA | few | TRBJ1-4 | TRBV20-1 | CSATTGVTNEKLFF | TGCAGTGCTACGACTGGGGTAACTAATGAAAAACTGTTTTTT
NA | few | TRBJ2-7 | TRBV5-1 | CASSPSEGGYEQYF | TGCGCCAGCAGCCCTAGCGAGGGAGGCTACGAGCAGTACTTC
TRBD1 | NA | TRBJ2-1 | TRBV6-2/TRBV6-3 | CASSSRDSPSGNEQFF | TGTGCCAGCAGTTCTCGGGACAGCCCCTCCGGGAATGAGCAGTTCTTC
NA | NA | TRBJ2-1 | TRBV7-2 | CASSLKVGSSYNEQFF | TGTGCCAGCAGCTTAAAAGTGGGGAGCTCCTACAATGAGCAGTTCTTC
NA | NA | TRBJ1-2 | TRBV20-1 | CSAIPDFYGYTF | TGCAGTGCTATACCGGACTTCTATGGCTACACCTTC
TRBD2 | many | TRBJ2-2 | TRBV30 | CAWSVAGSNTGELFF | TGTGCCTGGAGTGTAGCGGGGTCGAACACCGGGGAGCTGTTTTTT
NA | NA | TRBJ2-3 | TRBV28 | CASKLNTQYF | TGTGCCAGCAAACTGAATACGCAGTATTTT
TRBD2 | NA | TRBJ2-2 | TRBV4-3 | CASSQDTAGVNTGELFF | TGCGCCAGCAGCCAAGACACAGCGGGGGTGAACACCGGGGAGCTGTTTTTT
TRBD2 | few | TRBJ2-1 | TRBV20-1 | CSASEGGRAFSEQFF | TGCAGTGCTAGCGAGGGCGGGAGGGCCTTTTCTGAGCAGTTCTTC
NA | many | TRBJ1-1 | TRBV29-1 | CSVDMGGTEAFF | TGCAGCGTTGATATGGGCGGAACTGAAGCTTTCTTT
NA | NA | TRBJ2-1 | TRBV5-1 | CASSPGDGTYNEQFF | TGCGCCAGCAGCCCCGGTGATGGCACCTACAATGAGCAGTTCTTC
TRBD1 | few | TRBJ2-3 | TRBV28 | CASSLTGQGRNTQYF | TGTGCCAGCAGTTTGACAGGACAGGGTCGGAATACGCAGTATTTT
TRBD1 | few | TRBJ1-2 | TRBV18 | CASSPATGGNYGYTF | TGTGCCAGCTCACCAGCGACAGGGGGCAACTATGGCTACACCTTC
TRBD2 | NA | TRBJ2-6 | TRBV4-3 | CASSPRLAGSSGANVLTF | TGCGCCAGCAGCCCGCGACTAGCGGGATCCTCTGGGGCCAACGTCCTGACTTTC
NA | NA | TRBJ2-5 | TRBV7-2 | CASSYQRQGGGETQYF | TGTGCCAGCAGCTACCAGAGACAGGGAGGAGGAGAGACCCAGTACTTC
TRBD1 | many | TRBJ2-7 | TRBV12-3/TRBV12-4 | CASSRQGITYEQYF | TGTGCCAGCAGCAGACAGGGGATCACCTACGAGCAGTACTTC
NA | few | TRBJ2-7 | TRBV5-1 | CASSSRQLTYDEQYF | TGCGCCAGCAGCTCGAGACAGTTAACCTACGACGAGCAGTACTTC
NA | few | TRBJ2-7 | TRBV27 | CASSPVSGTYEQYF | TGTGCCAGCAGCCCAGTCTCAGGGACCTACGAGCAGTACTTC
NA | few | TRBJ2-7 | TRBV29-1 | CSVEGSGYEQYF | TGCAGCGTTGAAGGGTCGGGCTACGAGCAGTACTTC
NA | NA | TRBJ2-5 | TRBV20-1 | CSARVGWTQYF | TGCAGTGCTAGAGTAGGGTGGACCCAGTACTTC
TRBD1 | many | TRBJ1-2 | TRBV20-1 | CSARQGDYGYTF | TGCAGTGCTAGGCAGGGGGACTATGGCTACACCTTC
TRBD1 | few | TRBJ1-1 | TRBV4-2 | CASSREGADYKAFF | TGTGCCAGCAGCCGGGAGGGGGCCGATTATAAAGCTTTCTTT
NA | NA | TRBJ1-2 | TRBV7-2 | CASSLDQNYGYTF | TGTGCCAGCAGTTTAGACCAAAACTATGGCTACACCTTC
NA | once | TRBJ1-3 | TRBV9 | CASSVDPPGHAGNTIYF | TGTGCCAGCAGCGTTGACCCCCCCGGACATGCTGGAAACACCATATATTTT
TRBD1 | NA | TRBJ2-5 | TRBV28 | CASRPGTGGLQYF | TGTGCCAGCAGGCCGGGGACAGGGGGCCTGCAGTACTTC
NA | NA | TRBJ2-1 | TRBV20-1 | CSATGTSPNEQFF | TGCAGTGCTACGGGGACTTCTCCAAATGAGCAGTTCTTC
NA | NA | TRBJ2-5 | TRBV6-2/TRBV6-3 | CASSSRRTRQETQYF | TGTGCCAGCAGTTCCAGGAGGACGCGGCAAGAGACCCAGTACTTC